These 32 T cell receptor beta chains originate from one sample sequenced in a study of shared clonotypes between healthy human individuals. The protocol was immunoSEQ multiplex PCR, while the TCRdb copy is restricted to in-frame clones and leaves out a portion. Of about 1 million clones detected, roughly 70% appear once; the ten largest clones hold approximately 1.5%. Sequenced sample: memory CD4+ T cells sorted from blood. Stated subset: CD45RA-negative fraction. The receptors were sampled from a man aged 18 to 30 in good health.

The CDR3 loop reads CASSHSLPGAIAETQYF. CDR3 bases: TGTGCCAGCAGCCACTCCCTCCCCGGGGCTATCGCGGAGACCCAGTACTTC. The chain is built from TRBV4-2 and TRBJ2-5; possibly TRBD1 or TRBD2 for D (5 bases each). This CDR3 comprises 17 residues. Germline lookup yields CDR1 LGHNA and CDR2 YNFKEQ. V lost 3 bases and J 5 bases, leaving 22 bases between the germline ends.

The V call is TRBV2, the J call TRBJ2-3; no clear D gene. Germline assignment: CDR1 SNHLY and CDR2 FYNNEI. This CDR3 comprises 14 residues. V dropped 6 bases and J dropped 0 bases, with 10 bases sitting between them. This chain's CDR3 is CASSYMVSTDTQYF. The CDR3, as DNA: TGTGCCAGCAGCTATATGGTGAGCACAGATACGCAGTATTTT.

This clone was recorded once. This specimen includes other DNA sequences encoding the same CDR3. This chain joins TRBV2 and TRBJ2-2, with 8 nucleotides matching TRBD1. This CDR3 is 15 amino acids long. V lost 6 bases, J lost 1 base, and 4 bases stayed unmatched. Germline CDR1 SNHLY, CDR2 FYNNEI. The CDR3 spells CASRAGTGNTGELFF. Written as DNA, the CDR3 is TGTGCCAGCAGGGCCGGGACAGGGAACACCGGGGAGCTGTTTTTT.

The chain joins TRBV7-9 to TRBJ1-4; maybe TRBD1 (5 bases). The CDR3 runs 14 residues. V was trimmed by 7 bases and J by 8 bases, leaving 17 bases between them. The V gene's germline CDR1 is SEHNR and CDR2 FQNEAQ (reference sequence). The CDR3 loop reads CASIQSGGAEKLFF. In DNA form, the CDR3 reads TGTGCCAGCATCCAAAGCGGGGGTGCCGAAAAACTGTTTTTT.

The CDR3 region is CASRLQGARGYTF. The CDR3 DNA sequence: TGTGCCAGCAGACTACAGGGCGCGCGAGGCTACACCTTC. The chain joins TRBV6-5 to TRBJ1-2; TRBD1 might be the D (6 bases). V gave up 6 bases and J gave up 8 bases, with 16 bases separating them. The CDR3 is made up of 13 amino acids. Looked up from germline, CDR1 is MNHEY and CDR2 is SVGAGI.

V gene TRBV19 combines with J gene TRBJ2-2; D not certain. The CDR3 consists of 17 residues. CDR1 and CDR2 from the germline V gene are LNHDA and SQIVND (reference sequence). Trimming removed 7 bases at V and 2 bases at J, with 20 bases between. CDR3 sequence: CASIGPPGQANTGELFF. DNA for the CDR3: TGTGCCAGTATAGGGCCTCCCGGGCAGGCCAACACCGGGGAGCTGTTTTTT.

The chain employs TRBV5-4 and TRBJ2-7; the D gene is possibly TRBD2 (6 bases). This CDR3 is built from 12 residues. Germline lookup yields CDR1 SGHNT and CDR2 YYREEE (reference sequence). V was clipped by 0 bases and J by 11 bases, with 12 bases between them. The CDR3 DNA is TGTGCCAGCAGCTTGGATGCGGGGCGTAAGTACTTC. Its protein product is CASSLDAGRKYF.

This clone has just a few counts. The V call is TRBV18, the J call TRBJ2-6, with TRBD1 matching over 8 bases. Trimming cost V 2 bases and J 0 bases; bases outside gene matches: 3. Germline V gene lookup returns CDR1 KGHSH and CDR2 LQKENI. The length of the CDR3 is 17 residues. CDR3 in DNA: TGTGCCAGCTCACCAGGACAGGGACCCTCTGGGGCCAACGTCCTGACTTTC. This codes for CASSPGQGPSGANVLTF.

The J gene is TRBJ1-1, the V gene TRBV2, with D uncertain. This CDR3 region has 14 residues. Looked up from germline, CDR1 is SNHLY and CDR2 is FYNNEI. Deletions cut 7 bases from V and 1 base from J, with 13 bases between. The CDR3 bases are TGTGCCAGCAACCCAAGGGCGGCGAACACTGAAGCTTTCTTT. The encoded protein is CASNPRAANTEAFF.

The chain carries TRBV18 and TRBJ1-1; D is undetermined. The length of the CDR3 is 13 residues. V was cut by 2 bases and J by 5 bases, with 9 bases left in between. CDR1 and CDR2 (germline): KGHSH, LQKENI. The CDR3 loop is CASSPWGKTEAFF. Written as DNA, the CDR3 is TGTGCCAGCTCACCATGGGGTAAGACTGAAGCTTTCTTT.

This clone was seen at least ten times. Other DNA sequences in the same sample also yield this CDR3. The chain joins TRBV2 to TRBJ1-1; no clear D gene. In germline, CDR1 is SNHLY, CDR2 FYNNEI. V lost 3 bases, J lost 1 base, and 6 bases lay in between. The CDR3 consists of 13 residues. The chain's CDR3 is CASSELENTEAFF. The CDR3 DNA is TGTGCCAGCAGTGAGTTGGAGAACACTGAAGCTTTCTTT.

As for this clone: It may be a read error: a sequence one base away is much more abundant. V and J are TRBV28 and TRBJ2-2; D is unresolved. CDR1 is MDHEN, CDR2 SYDVKM, per germline. The CDR3 runs to 12 residues. The DNA of the CDR3 is TGTGCCAGCAATTTAAACACCGGGGAGCTGTTTTTT. Translation: CASNLNTGELFF.

V and J are TRBV11-2 and TRBJ2-5; D gene unclear. The V gene's germline CDR1 is SGHAT and CDR2 FQNNGV. This CDR3 spans 14 amino acids. Trimming took off 5 bases at V and 1 base at J, with 11 bases between the two ends. CDR3 nucleotides: TGTGCCAGCAGCAGGCATACCTTCCAAGAGACCCAGTACTTC. It encodes CASSRHTFQETQYF.

V usage is TRBV28 and J usage is TRBJ1-3; no clear D gene. CDR1 is MDHEN and CDR2 is SYDVKM in the germline V gene. With 6 bases removed from V and 0 bases from J, the gap between germline ends came to 18 bases. The CDR3 contains 17 residues. The CDR3 DNA sequence: TGTGCCAGCAGCCCTTCCCGGGGTGTGAGCTCTGGAAACACCATATATTTT. Translation: CASSPSRGVSSGNTIYF.

This clone has a count of ten or more. The J gene is TRBJ1-5, the V gene TRBV4-1; D is perhaps TRBD1 (6 bases). This CDR3 contains 16 residues. Germline CDR1 is MGHRA and CDR2 is YSYEKL. The germline V and J ends were trimmed by 10 bases and 0 bases, with 19 bases remaining between them. CDR3: CANRLQGSHSNQPQHF. CDR3 DNA: TGCGCCAACCGATTACAGGGATCCCATAGCAATCAGCCCCAGCATTTT.

The chain combines TRBV4-3 with TRBJ2-7; 7 nucleotides align to TRBD1. Germline V gene data show CDR1 as LGHNA and CDR2 as YSLEER. The CDR3 extends over 15 amino acids. The V gene end was trimmed by 0 bases and the J gene end by 2 bases; junction bases not matched to a gene: 4. The CDR3 sequence: CASSQEPGTAYEQYF. CDR3 sequence (DNA): TGCGCCAGCAGCCAAGAACCCGGGACAGCCTACGAGCAGTACTTC.

The chain joins TRBV21-1 to TRBJ2-7; the DNA was not compared with TRBD1, the D call given in the table. TRBV21-1 is shown as a pseudogene. The CDR3 length is 13 residues. The CDR3 loop reads CASSIGTEYEQYF. The CDR3 DNA sequence: TGTGCCAGCAGCATTGGGACAGAATACGAGCAGTACTTC.

V gene TRBV10-3 combines with J gene TRBJ2-1, with 8 bases aligning to TRBD2. Germline lookup yields CDR1 ENHRY and CDR2 SYGVKD. V trimming: 6 bases; J trimming: 8 bases; junction bases outside the gene matches: 3. The CDR3 has 12 amino acids. The CDR3 nucleotides read TGTGCCATCAGGAGTAGCGGGGATGAGCAGTTCTTC. It codes for CAIRSSGDEQFF.

This clone has a single count. This chain links TRBV28 with TRBJ1-1; possibly TRBD1 for D (5 bases). The CDR3 spans 14 residues. Per germline, CDR1 MDHEN and CDR2 SYDVKM. Trimming cost V 3 bases and J 3 bases, with 11 bases left between them. The CDR3 sequence: CASSLSGGYTEAFF. The CDR3 nucleotides are TGTGCCAGCAGTTTGTCTGGGGGATACACTGAAGCTTTCTTT.

The V gene is TRBV6-1, the J gene TRBJ2-7; 7 bases line up with TRBD1. The CDR3 extends over 15 amino acids. Germline lookup yields CDR1 MNHNS and CDR2 SASEGT. The V gene end was trimmed by 11 bases and the J gene end by 4 bases; junction bases not matched to a gene: 17. This CDR3 is CAARSPKGAAYEQYF. CDR3 nucleotides: TGTGCCGCGCGATCTCCGAAGGGGGCGGCTTACGAGCAGTACTTC.

The chain has TRBV5-8 and TRBJ1-4; TRBD1 matches 7 bases. The CDR3 spans 18 residues. CDR1 SGHTS and CDR2 YDEGEE come from the germline V gene. The V and J ends lost 4 bases and 6 bases, in that order; junction bases with no gene match: 18. CDR3 residues: CASSPDRLVLTGDEKLFF. In DNA form, the CDR3 reads TGTGCCAGCAGCCCGGACAGGCTAGTCCTAACAGGGGATGAAAAACTGTTTTTT.

This clone has only a few counts. This chain links TRBV6-6 with TRBJ1-5; the D gene is possibly TRBD1 (6 bases). The CDR3 has 15 residues. The germline V gene has CDR1 MNHNY and CDR2 SVGAGI (reference sequence). V was cut by 4 bases and J by 3 bases, with 13 bases left in between. CDR3 nucleotides: TGTGCCAGCAGTTCTACAGGGAATGTCAATCAGCCCCAGCATTTT. It encodes CASSSTGNVNQPQHF.

This chain uses TRBV6-5 with TRBJ2-7; D uncertain. V was shortened by 0 bases and J by 0 bases, with 9 bases between the two germline ends. The germline gives CDR1 MNHEY, CDR2 SVGAGI. The length of the CDR3 is 15 residues. The CDR3 sequence is CASSYSRTVSYEQYF. CDR3 in DNA: TGTGCCAGCAGTTACTCCAGGACGGTCTCCTACGAGCAGTACTTC.

This chain joins TRBV7-2 and TRBJ2-3, with no clear D. Germline values: CDR1 SGHTA, CDR2 FQGNSA. Trimming pared 4 bases from V and 2 bases from J, leaving 10 bases between. The CDR3 has 14 amino acids. Here the CDR3 DNA reads TGTGCCAGCAGCTCGACACCTACCACAGATACGCAGTATTTT. Its translation: CASSSTPTTDTQYF.

The CDR3 bases are TGTGCCAGCAATCTACTAGCGGGAAAAACCGGGGAGCTGTTTTTT. Its translation: CASNLLAGKTGELFF. This chain joins TRBV2 and TRBJ2-2; 10 bases map to TRBD2. Trimming took 7 bases from V and 5 from J; bases not matched to a gene: 7. This CDR3 contains 15 residues. The germline V gene has CDR1 SNHLY and CDR2 FYNNEI.

This clone was seen only a few times. This chain connects TRBV12-5 to TRBJ2-1; 8 nucleotides agree with TRBD2. In germline, CDR1 is LGHNT, CDR2 FRNRAP. V lost 4 bases to trimming and J lost 8 bases; unmatched junction nucleotides: 4. The CDR3 is 13 residues long. The CDR3 bases are TGTGCTAGTGGTTCAGCGGGAGTCTATGAGCAGTTCTTC. Translation gives CASGSAGVYEQFF.

The chain couples TRBV11-2 to TRBJ2-7, with TRBD1 matching over 11 bases. CDR3 length equals 17 residues. J lost 3 bases, V lost 4 bases, and 11 bases had no gene match. The germline V gene has CDR1 SGHAT and CDR2 FQNNGV. DNA for the CDR3: TGTGCCAGCAGCTCGTCCTGGACAGGGGGCTCTATCTACGAGCAGTACTTC. Its translation is CASSSSWTGGSIYEQYF.

This clone was picked up many times. The chain recombines TRBV18 with TRBJ1-3; no reliable D call. Germline CDR1 is KGHSH and CDR2 is LQKENI. The CDR3 is 13 amino acids. Trimming took 3 bases from V and 0 from J, leaving 3 bases between them. The CDR3 sequence: CASSPVSGNTIYF. The CDR3 DNA sequence: TGTGCCAGCTCACCTGTCTCTGGAAACACCATATATTTT.

The chain links TRBV5-4 to TRBJ2-3; 7 positions match TRBD1. V dropped 0 bases and J dropped 0; count of bases not matched to a gene: 4. The CDR3 is 16 residues long. Per germline, CDR1 SGHNT and CDR2 YYREEE (reference sequence). The CDR3 here is CASSLGGQSSTDTQYF. DNA for the CDR3: TGTGCCAGCAGCTTGGGGGGACAGTCTAGCACAGATACGCAGTATTTT.

The chain is built from TRBV6-5 and TRBJ2-2, with TRBD2 matching over 7 bases. The germline V gene encodes CDR1 MNHEY and CDR2 SVGAGI. The trim removed 8 bases at V and 3 bases at J, leaving 9 bases unmatched. This CDR3 comprises 15 residues. For the CDR3, the DNA is TGTGCCAGCGGGAGGGCAGGAATAGACACCGGGGAGCTGTTTTTT. Amino acid sequence: CASGRAGIDTGELFF.

The chain combines TRBV6-5 with TRBJ1-2; D is perhaps TRBD1 (5 bases). The germline V and J ends were trimmed by 8 bases and 6 bases, with 22 bases remaining between them. This CDR3 is 15 amino acids long. Looked up from germline, CDR1 is MNHEY and CDR2 is SVGAGI. The CDR3, as DNA: TGTGCCAGCTGTCCGAGACAGCTGCTAAGGGATGGCTACACCTTC. Encoded protein: CASCPRQLLRDGYTF.

The genes are TRBV11-2 and TRBJ2-2; 9 positions match TRBD2. The CDR3 runs to 17 residues. Germline CDR1 reads SGHAT; CDR2 reads FQNNGV. V trimming: 0 bases; J trimming: 4 bases; junction bases outside the gene matches: 6. The CDR3 region has the DNA TGTGCCAGCAGCTTAGAATCGCTAGCGGGAAGCACCGGGGAGCTGTTTTTT. Protein: CASSLESLAGSTGELFF. The full variable domain, completed using reference TRBV11-2 and TRBJ2-2, is EAGVAQSPRYKIIEKRQSVAFWCNPISGHATLYWYQQILGQGPKLLIQFQNNGVVDDSQLPKDRFSAERLKGVDSTLKIQPAKLEDSAVYLCASSLESLAGSTGELFFGEGSRLTVL.